This record covers a single T cell receptor (beta chain). Its antigen is not identified. MiXCR, applied by TCRdb to the 5' RACE reads, yields one record per CDR3 protein. The sample has about 530,000 distinct CDR3 sequences, 20% to 25% seen once. These data come from a study of identical twins. Study results and caveats: Fewer insertions characterized abundant cord blood beta clonotypes, whereas memory repertoires showed none. The same donors were not followed; conclusions instead depended on cross-sectional statistical analysis.

V was trimmed by 4 bases and J by 0 bases, leaving 9 bases between them. CDR1 is KGHDR and CDR2 is SFDVKD in the germline V gene. The CDR3 sequence is 15 residues long. These data were also filed under a second study, of yellow fever vaccine responses in identical twins.

The rearrangement joins TRBV24-1 to TRBJ1-5; the D is unclear. Sequencing input: CD4+ T cells sorted from blood. The receptor was derived from a woman aged 18-29 years in good health. The CDR3 loop is CATSEGRHSNQPQHF. CDR3 DNA sequence: TGTGCCACCAGTGAGGGAAGACATAGCAATCAGCCCCAGCATTTT.